One and the same sample provided the 9 T cell receptor beta chains below, sequenced in a study of T cell responses to AZD1222 COVID-19 vaccine. Clones were sequenced by immunoSEQ multiplex PCR, and TCRdb holds only the in-frame ones, with some missing. The sample yields 150,000 or so clones, around 86% seen once. The sequencing here drew on peripheral blood, taken on day 0 of MenACWY control vaccination. The receptors derive from an adult in good health.

This clone has a single count. V and J are TRBV28 and TRBJ2-7, with 10 bases identical to TRBD2. The V segment lost 3 bases and the J segment 4 bases; nucleotides outside the gene matches: 3. From germline, CDR1 is MDHEN and CDR2 SYDVKM. The CDR3 runs to 14 residues. The CDR3 region is CASSFQRGGYEQYV. The CDR3 DNA reads as TGTGCCAGCAGTTTTCAGCGGGGGGGATACGAGCAGTACGTC.

The chain recombines TRBV29-1 with TRBJ2-5; TRBD1 matches at 8 bases. CDR3 length: 15 residues. From germline, CDR1 is SQVTM and CDR2 ANQGSEA. V dropped 4 bases and J dropped 5; count of bases not matched to a gene: 12. In nucleotides, the CDR3 is TGCAGCGTTGTCCCTGGGACAGGTTTAGGGGAGACCCAGTACTTC. This codes for CSVVPGTGLGETQYF.

The V call is TRBV5-6, the J call TRBJ1-5; 8 positions match TRBD1. CDR1 and CDR2 from the germline V gene are SGHDT and YYEEEE. J lost 1 base, V lost 5 bases, and 2 bases had no gene match. This CDR3 comprises 14 residues. This CDR3 reads CASRRTGSNQPQHF. CDR3 DNA: TGTGCCAGCAGGCGGACAGGGAGCAATCAGCCCCAGCATTTT. The full variable domain, its missing parts supplied by reference TRBV5-6 and TRBJ1-5, is DAGVTQSPTHLIKTRGQQVTLRCSPKSGHDTVSWYQQALGQGPQFIFQYYEEEERQRGNFPDRFSGHQFPNYSSELNVNALLLGDSALYLCASRRTGSNQPQHFGDGTRLSIL.

This chain uses TRBV19 with TRBJ1-2; D is perhaps TRBD1 (5 bases). Trimming left V 5 bases short and J 8 bases short, with 12 bases between. The CDR3 extends over 12 amino acids. The germline gives CDR1 LNHDA, CDR2 SQIVND (reference sequence). CDR3 nucleotide sequence: TGTGCCAGTAGTCTGCAGGGATACGGCTACACCTTC. Its translation is CASSLQGYGYTF. Full variable domain (outside the CDR3, taken from reference TRBV19 and TRBJ1-2): DGGITQSPKYLFRKEGQNVTLSCEQNLNHDAMYWYRQDPGQGLRLIYYSQIVNDFQKGDIAEGYSVSREKKESFPLTVTSAQKNPTAFYLCASSLQGYGYTFGSGTRLTVV.

This clone was seen only once. V is TRBV30 and J is TRBJ2-5; D gene ambiguous. The CDR3 consists of 12 residues. From germline, CDR1 is GTSNPN and CDR2 SVGIG (reference sequence). The ends were cut back, 4 bases at V and 5 bases at J, with 11 bases in the middle. This chain's CDR3 is CAWTYPRETQYF. The CDR3 DNA is TGTGCCTGGACTTATCCCCGGGAGACCCAGTACTTC.

In this sample, this clone turned up once. The chain couples TRBV4-1 to TRBJ1-6; D is uncertain. V lost 1 base, J lost 7 bases, and 8 bases lay in between. CDR3 length: 14 amino acids. CDR1 is MGHRA and CDR2 is YSYEKL in the germline V gene. CDR3: CASSQVPDNSPLHF. The CDR3 coding sequence is TGCGCCAGCAGCCAAGTACCAGACAATTCACCCCTCCACTTT.

The gene calls are TRBV27 and TRBJ1-2; the D gene is possibly TRBD1 (5 bases). CDR3 length: 13 amino acids. CDR1 is MNHEY and CDR2 is SMNVEV in the germline V gene (reference sequence). V lost 9 bases, J lost 7 bases, and 18 bases lay in between. CDR3 sequence (DNA): TGTGCCAGTGGAGGGGCCCGAGGCCGTGGCTACACCTTC. This encodes CASGGARGRGYTF.

The sample holds a few counts of this clone. The chain couples TRBV5-1 to TRBJ2-3; a weak D match, TRBD2 (6 bases). The length of the CDR3 is 16 residues. CDR1 SGHRS and CDR2 YFSETQ come from the germline V gene. Trimming stripped 0 bases from V and 4 bases from J, with 15 bases between. CDR3 amino acids: CASSLAGGMEADTQYF. In nucleotides, the CDR3 is TGCGCCAGCAGCTTGGCCGGGGGAATGGAGGCAGATACGCAGTATTTT.

This clone was detected only a few times. The rearrangement links TRBV19 to TRBJ2-3, with unresolved D. The CDR3 covers 10 residues. Trimming removed 9 bases at V and 6 bases at J, with 7 bases between. Looked up from germline, CDR1 is LNHDA and CDR2 is SQIVND (reference sequence). The CDR3 sequence is CASGLDTQYF. Here the CDR3 DNA reads TGTGCCAGCGGGCTGGATACGCAGTATTTT.